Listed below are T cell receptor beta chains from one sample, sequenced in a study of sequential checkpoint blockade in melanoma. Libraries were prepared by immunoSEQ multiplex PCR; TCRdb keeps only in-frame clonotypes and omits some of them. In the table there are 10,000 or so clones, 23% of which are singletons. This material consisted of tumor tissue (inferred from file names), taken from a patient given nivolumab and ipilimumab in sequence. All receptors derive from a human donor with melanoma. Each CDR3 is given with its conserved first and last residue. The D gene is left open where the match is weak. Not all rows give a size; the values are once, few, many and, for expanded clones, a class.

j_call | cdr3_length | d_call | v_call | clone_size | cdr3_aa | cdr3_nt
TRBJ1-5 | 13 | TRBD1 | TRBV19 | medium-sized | CASSGTGNQPQHF | TGTGCCAGTTCCGGGACAGGGAATCAGCCCCAGCATTTT
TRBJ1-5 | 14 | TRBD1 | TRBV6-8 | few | CASSWTGPTDPQHF | TGTGCCAGCAGTTGGACAGGCCCCACCGACCCCCAGCATTTT
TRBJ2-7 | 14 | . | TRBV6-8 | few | CASSYSVPSYEQYF | TGTGCCAGCAGTTACTCGGTGCCGTCCTACGAGCAGTACTTC
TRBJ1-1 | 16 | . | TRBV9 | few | CASSVVGERENTEAFF | TGTGCCAGCAGCGTAGTCGGGGAAAGGGAGAACACTGAAGCTTTCTTT
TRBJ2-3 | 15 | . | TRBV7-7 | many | CASSLTEIAPDTQYF | TGTGCCAGCAGCCTAACCGAGATAGCGCCAGATACGCAGTATTTT
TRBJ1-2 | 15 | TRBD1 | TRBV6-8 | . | CASRGTAEAHYGYTF | TGTGCCAGCAGAGGGACAGCCGAGGCGCACTATGGCTACACCTTC
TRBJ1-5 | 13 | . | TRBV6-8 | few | CASSYNTHQPQHF | TGTGCCAGCAGCTACAACACTCATCAGCCCCAGCATTTT
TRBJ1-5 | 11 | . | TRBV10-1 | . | CASSRGREPDF | TGCGCCAGCAGTCGGGGACGAGAGCCCGATTTT
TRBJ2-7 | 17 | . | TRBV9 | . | CASSTPPLGTPPYEQYF | TGTGCCAGCAGCACACCTCCCTTGGGGACACCACCCTACGAGCAGTACTTC
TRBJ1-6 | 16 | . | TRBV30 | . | CAWRPVPAAYNSPLHF | TGTGCCTGGAGGCCGGTCCCGGCGGCCTATAATTCACCCCTCCACTTT
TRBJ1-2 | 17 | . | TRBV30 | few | CAWSSGQGPSRNYGYTF | TGTGCCTGGAGTAGCGGGCAGGGCCCTTCCCGTAACTATGGCTACACCTTC
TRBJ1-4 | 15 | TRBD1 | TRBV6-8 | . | CASSYLGQGNEKLFF | TGTGCCAGCAGTTACCTTGGACAGGGTAATGAAAAACTGTTTTTT
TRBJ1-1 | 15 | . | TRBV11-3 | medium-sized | CASSLGGNTYTEAFF | TGTGCCAGCAGCTTGGGAGGTAACACCTACACTGAAGCTTTCTTT
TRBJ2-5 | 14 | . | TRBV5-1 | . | CASSLGRDQETQYF | TGCGCCAGCAGCTTGGGCAGGGATCAAGAGACCCAGTACTTC
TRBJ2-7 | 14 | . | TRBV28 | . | CASTPGGGGYEQYF | TGTGCCAGCACCCCCGGTGGGGGAGGATACGAGCAGTACTTC
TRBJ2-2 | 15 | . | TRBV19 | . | CASSISWGRERELFF | TGTGCCAGTAGTATATCGTGGGGCCGGGAAAGGGAGCTGTTTTTT
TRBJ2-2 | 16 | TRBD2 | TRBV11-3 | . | CASSPRLAGDTGELFF | TGTGCCAGCAGCCCCCGACTAGCGGGGGACACCGGGGAGCTGTTTTTT
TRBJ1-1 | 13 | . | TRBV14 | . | CASSPRQTTEAFF | TGTGCCAGCAGCCCGAGACAGACCACTGAAGCTTTCTTT
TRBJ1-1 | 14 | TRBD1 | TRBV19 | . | CASSPDRGGTEAFF | TGTGCCAGTAGCCCTGACAGGGGAGGCACTGAAGCTTTCTTT
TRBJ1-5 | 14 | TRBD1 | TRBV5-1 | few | CASSIGQGNQPQHF | TGCGCCAGCAGCATAGGACAGGGCAATCAGCCCCAGCATTTT
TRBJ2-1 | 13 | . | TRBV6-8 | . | CASRRAGGNEQFF | TGTGCCAGCAGGAGAGCCGGGGGCAATGAGCAGTTCTTC
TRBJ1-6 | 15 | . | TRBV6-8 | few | CASSYSVGYNSPLHF | TGTGCCAGCAGTTACTCGGTAGGGTACAATTCACCCCTCCACTTT
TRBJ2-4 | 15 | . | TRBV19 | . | CASSAGPLAKNIQYF | TGTGCCAGTAGTGCCGGCCCGCTAGCCAAAAACATTCAGTACTTC
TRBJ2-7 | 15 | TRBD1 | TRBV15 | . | CATSTRTGNSYEQYF | TGTGCCACCAGCACCCGGACAGGGAACTCCTACGAGCAGTACTTC
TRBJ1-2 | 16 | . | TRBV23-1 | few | CASSQGLATGYYGYTF | TGCGCCAGCAGCCAAGGGCTCGCGACGGGTTACTATGGCTACACCTTC
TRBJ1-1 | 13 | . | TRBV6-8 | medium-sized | CASISGMNTEAFF | TGTGCCAGCATCTCAGGGATGAACACTGAAGCTTTCTTT
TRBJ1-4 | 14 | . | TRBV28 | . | CASARGGQGEKLFF | TGTGCCAGCGCTCGGGGGGGGCAAGGAGAAAAACTGTTTTTT
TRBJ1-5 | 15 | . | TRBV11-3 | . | CASSLDWAVNQPQHF | TGTGCCAGCAGCTTAGACTGGGCGGTCAATCAGCCCCAGCATTTT
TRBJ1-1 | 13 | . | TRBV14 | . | CASSPTRNTEAFF | TGTGCCAGCAGCCCTACCCGAAACACTGAAGCTTTCTTT
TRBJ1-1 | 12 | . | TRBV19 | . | CATTTAYPEAFF | TGTGCCACTACCACAGCTTACCCTGAAGCTTTCTTT
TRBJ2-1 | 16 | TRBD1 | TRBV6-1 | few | CASSEGPGQLYNEQFF | TGTGCCAGCAGTGAAGGCCCGGGACAGCTATACAATGAGCAGTTCTTC
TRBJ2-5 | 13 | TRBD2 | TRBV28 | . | CATLLAGTETQYF | TGTGCCACCCTCCTAGCGGGGACAGAGACCCAGTACTTC
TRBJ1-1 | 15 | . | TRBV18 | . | CASSYREGLETEAFF | TGTGCCAGCTCGTACCGTGAAGGGTTAGAGACTGAAGCTTTCTTT
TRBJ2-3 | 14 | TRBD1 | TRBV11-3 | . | CASLGTDRTDTQYF | TGTGCCAGCCTTGGGACAGACCGCACAGATACGCAGTATTTT
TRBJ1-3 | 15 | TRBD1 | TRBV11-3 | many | CASSDDRTGRNTIYF | TGTGCCAGCAGCGACGACAGGACAGGGAGAAACACCATATATTTT
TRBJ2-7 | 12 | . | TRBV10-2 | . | CASSELSYEQYF | TGCGCCAGCAGTGAGTTAAGTTACGAGCAGTACTTC
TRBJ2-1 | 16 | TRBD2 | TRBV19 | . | CASSIRLAGGRNEQFF | TGTGCCAGTAGTATTAGACTAGCGGGGGGCCGGAATGAGCAGTTCTTC
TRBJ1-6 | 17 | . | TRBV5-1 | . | CASSLAGDSIRGSPLHF | TGCGCCAGCAGCTTGGCCGGCGACAGTATCCGCGGTTCACCCCTCCACTTT
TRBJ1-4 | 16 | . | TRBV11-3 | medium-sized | CASSRPQDLGAQKLFF | TGTGCCAGCAGCCGTCCCCAGGACTTGGGCGCGCAAAAACTGTTTTTT
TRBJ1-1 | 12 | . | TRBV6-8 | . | CASSYGDTEAFF | TGTGCCAGCAGTTACGGGGACACTGAAGCTTTCTTT
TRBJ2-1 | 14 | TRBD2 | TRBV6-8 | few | CASGRGAVNNEQFF | TGTGCCAGCGGGCGGGGGGCGGTCAACAATGAGCAGTTCTTC
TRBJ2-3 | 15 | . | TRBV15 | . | CATSRVRGGTDTQYF | TGTGCCACCAGCAGAGTAAGGGGTGGCACAGATACGCAGTATTTT
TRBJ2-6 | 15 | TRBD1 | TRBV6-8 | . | CASRNRGSGANVLTF | TGTGCCAGCAGGAACAGGGGATCGGGGGCCAACGTCCTGACTTTC
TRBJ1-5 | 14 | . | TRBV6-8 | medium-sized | CASSYSSGDQPQHF | TGTGCCAGCAGTTACTCGAGCGGAGATCAGCCCCAGCATTTT
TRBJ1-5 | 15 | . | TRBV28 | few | CASSPVGTEGQPQHF | TGTGCCAGCAGTCCCGTGGGGACGGAGGGTCAGCCCCAGCATTTT
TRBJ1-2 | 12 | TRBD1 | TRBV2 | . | CASSRQGPGYTF | TGTGCCAGCAGTCGACAGGGTCCTGGCTACACCTTC
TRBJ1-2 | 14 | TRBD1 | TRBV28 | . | CASSLPGQNYGYTF | TGTGCCAGCAGTTTACCGGGACAGAACTATGGCTACACCTTC
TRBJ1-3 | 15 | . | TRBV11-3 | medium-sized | CASRRESSVGNTIYF | TGTGCCAGCAGGAGGGAAAGCAGCGTTGGAAACACCATATATTTT
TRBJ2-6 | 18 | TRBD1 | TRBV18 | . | CASSPNPGQGSGANVLTF | TGTGCCAGCTCACCTAATCCGGGACAGGGGTCTGGGGCCAACGTCCTGACTTTC
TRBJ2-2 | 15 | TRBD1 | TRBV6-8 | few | CAISSGTGNTGELFF | TGTGCCATCAGTTCCGGGACAGGCAACACCGGGGAGCTGTTTTTT
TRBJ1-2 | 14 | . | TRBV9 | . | CASSEGRALGGYTF | TGTGCCAGCAGTGAAGGGAGAGCTCTAGGTGGCTACACCTTC
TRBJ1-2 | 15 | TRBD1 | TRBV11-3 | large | CASSPTGAGEGGYTF | TGTGCCAGCAGCCCAACAGGGGCGGGAGAGGGTGGCTACACCTTC
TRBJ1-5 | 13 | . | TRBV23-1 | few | CASSREGDQPQHF | TGCGCCAGCAGCCGCGAAGGAGATCAGCCCCAGCATTTT
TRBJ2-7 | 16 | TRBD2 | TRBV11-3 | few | CASSQGSSGATYEQYF | TGTGCCAGCAGCCAAGGAAGTAGCGGGGCCACCTACGAGCAGTACTTC